A single TCR beta chain is shown here with its context. What it binds is not known. This entry is derived from a study of regulatory T cells in long-lasting Graves disease. Study details: The study counted Graves' disease as persistent given over 5 years of antithyroid drugs and positive TSH receptor antibodies.

Findings and limits, study-wide: Segments TRBV28, TRBJ1-2 and TRBJ2-5 showed preferential usage in persistent disease.

According to the study, TCR beta libraries were built with iRepertoire HTBI primers and CDR3-region Arm-PCR. Via MiXCR, TCRdb re-called the multiplex PCR reads, giving one row per CDR3 protein. Of around 460,000 distinct CDR3 sequences in the sample, less than 25% are singletons; the top ten hold approximately 14%. Unmatched junction bases numbered 10, after V lost 5 bases and J lost 4 bases. Germline CDR1 PRHDT, CDR2 FYEKMQ (reference sequence). The CDR3 is made up of 17 amino acids. The time point: persistent/refractory GD, antithyroid drugs over 5 years with positive TRAb. PBMCs were the source of the RNA used for TCR sequencing.

The V gene is TRBV13, the J gene TRBJ2-2; 10 bases fit TRBD1. Sequencing was performed on peripheral blood mononuclear cells (PBMCs), taken when the disease was refractory, from a patient treated with antithyroid drugs. The TCR originated in a female donor with Graves disease. The CDR3 region has the DNA TGTGCCAGCAGCCCAATTCTCGGGACAGGGGTCACCGGGGAGCTGTTTTTT. Translated, it gives CASSPILGTGVTGELFF.